What follows are 32 T cell receptor beta chains derived from one specimen sequenced in a study of breast tumors, draining lymph nodes, adjacent tissues. TCRdb recomputed calls from the multiplex PCR reads with MiXCR, one row per CDR3 protein. This table holds tens of thousands of distinct CDR3 sequences, around two thirds found once. Sequencing used tumor-adjacent breast tissue. The receptors shown here come from a female donor with breast cancer. Some clones in this sample may be carry-over from other donors' samples.

This clonotype has ten or more counts. The gene calls are TRBV12-3 or TRBV12-4 and TRBJ1-1; the D is unclear. Trimming removed 3 bases from V and 3 bases from J, with 8 bases in between. The CDR3 extends over 13 amino acids. This chain's CDR3 is CASSFRVDTEAFF. The CDR3 DNA sequence: TGTGCCAGCAGTTTTAGGGTCGACACTGAAGCTTTCTTT.

This clonotype has ten or more counts. This chain connects TRBV28 to TRBJ1-2, with D uncertain. CDR3 length equals 12 residues. Germline CDR1 is MDHEN and CDR2 is SYDVKM. Trimming pared 1 base from V and 9 bases from J, leaving 9 bases between. The chain's CDR3 is CASSLFLGSYTF. In DNA, the CDR3 is TGTGCCAGCAGTTTATTCTTGGGAAGCTACACCTTC.

This chain links TRBV24-1 with TRBJ1-2; 10 bases are a match to TRBD1. Germline-derived CDR1 and CDR2 are KGHDR and SFDVKD. V lost 1 base, J lost 6 bases, and 4 bases stayed unmatched. CDR3 length equals 15 residues. The CDR3 loop reads CATSDLRDRGDGYTF. In DNA form, the CDR3 reads TGTGCCACCAGTGATTTAAGGGACAGGGGAGATGGCTACACCTTC.

The rearrangement links TRBV5-1 to TRBJ2-7; D is unresolved. V lost 0 bases and J 2 bases, leaving 6 bases between the germline ends. The germline V gene has CDR1 SGHRS and CDR2 YFSETQ. The CDR3 runs 13 residues. CDR3 DNA sequence: TGCGCCAGCAGCTTGGAGGCTACCTACGAGCAGTACTTC. As protein: CASSLEATYEQYF.

The V gene is TRBV20-1, the J gene TRBJ1-6; a possible D gene is TRBD1 (5 bases). Germline CDR1 is DFQATT and CDR2 is SNEGSKA (reference sequence). V lost 0 bases and J lost 9, with 9 bases in between. The CDR3 is 13 residues long. CDR3 sequence: CSARDRDASPLHF. The DNA for the CDR3 is TGCAGTGCTAGAGATAGGGACGCTTCACCCCTCCACTTT.

The rearrangement uses TRBV12-3 or TRBV12-4 and TRBJ1-2; no clear D gene. Deletions cut 5 bases from V and 1 base from J, with 2 bases between. This CDR3 has 11 amino acids. CDR3 region: CASSLNYGYTF. Written as DNA, the CDR3 is TGTGCCAGCAGTCTTAACTATGGCTACACCTTC.

This clonotype was observed at least ten times. A read error may explain this, as a much larger clone is one base away. Likely a read error: the CDR3 ends without its conserved phenylalanine or tryptophan. The limits of the CDR3 on the DNA are not certain, so only TCRdb's listed CDR3 is given. The chain is built from TRBV14 and TRBJ1-2; TRBD1, the D gene given by the table, was not confirmed from the DNA. Per germline, CDR1 SGHDN and CDR2 FVKESK. The CDR3 is 15 amino acids long, termini counted. CDR3 sequence reads: CASSQGQGAKNGSTL.

On this clonotype itself: Relative to the germline gene, one junction end is altered; a read error may explain this. The V call is TRBV6-6, the J call TRBJ2-3; D is perhaps TRBD1 or TRBD2 (5 bases each). The CDR3 totals 13 residues. Germline assignment: CDR1 MNHNY and CDR2 SVGAGI (reference sequence). In DNA form, the CDR3 reads TGCGCCAGCATGGGACCGGGGCGAGATACGCAGTATTTT. Its translation is CASMGPGRDTQYF.

Details on this clonotype: Since the CDR3 does not end with the conserved phenylalanine or tryptophan, this likely comes from a read error. J is TRBJ2-5 and V is TRBV7-8; no clear D gene. Germline lookup yields CDR1 SGHVS and CDR2 FQNEAQ. CDR3 size: 14 residues. Trimming removed 5 bases from V and 5 bases from J, with 15 bases in between. The CDR3 coding sequence is TGTGCCAGCAGCCAGCTAGGACCTGGGGAGACCCAGTACCTC. It is translated as CASSQLGPGETQYL.

The chain has TRBV7-9 and TRBJ1-6; D is ambiguous. The germline V gene has CDR1 SEHNR and CDR2 FQNEAQ (reference sequence). Trimming cost V 4 bases and J 5 bases, with 9 bases left between them. This CDR3 region has 14 residues. CDR3 residues: CASSYIGDNSPLHF. The CDR3 nucleotides read TGTGCCAGCAGCTATATCGGTGATAATTCACCCCTCCACTTT.

This clonotype has at least ten counts. This chain links TRBV6-5 with TRBJ1-3, with D possibly matching TRBD1 (5 bases). V was trimmed by 6 bases and J by 1 base, leaving 13 bases between them. Germline CDR1 and CDR2: MNHEY and SVGAGI. The CDR3 is made up of 15 amino acids. The CDR3 sequence is CASSREAGSGNTIYF. CDR3 DNA: TGTGCCAGCAGCAGGGAGGCTGGATCTGGAAACACCATATATTTT.

The rearrangement uses TRBV20-1 and TRBJ2-4, with a weak D call TRBD1 (6 bases). V lost 2 bases and J 13 bases, leaving 24 bases between the germline ends. CDR3 length: 15 residues. Germline values: CDR1 DFQATT, CDR2 SNEGSKA (reference sequence). The CDR3 nucleotides are TGCAGTGCTAGATTGGGCAGGGGAAGCAAAAGCATCCAGTACTTC. Translating it yields CSARLGRGSKSIQYF.

This clonotype was counted at least ten times. This may stem from a read error, because a much larger clone lies one nucleotide away. The V gene is TRBV20-1, the J gene TRBJ2-7; D possibly corresponds to TRBD2 (7 bases). Trimming took off 3 bases at V and 6 bases at J, with 18 bases between the two ends. Per germline, CDR1 DFQATT and CDR2 SNEGSKA (reference sequence). CDR3 length: 14 amino acids. The CDR3 coding sequence is TGCAGTGCTAGCTTTTCGGGGGGCGCCTCCGAGCAGTACTTC. Translated: CSASFSGGASEQYF.

This clonotype occurred many times. The V and J genes are TRBV10-3 and TRBJ1-2; 9 nucleotides align to TRBD1. The CDR3 totals 16 residues. Losses at the gene ends were 0 bases for V and 2 bases for J; bases not matched to a gene: 4. Germline V lookup: CDR1 ENHRY, CDR2 SYGVKD. The CDR3 here is CAISESGTGTNYGYTF. CDR3 nucleotide sequence: TGTGCCATCAGTGAGTCTGGGACAGGGACAAACTATGGCTACACCTTC.

This clonotype has a count of ten or more. The V gene is TRBV5-6, the J gene TRBJ1-2, with 9 nucleotides matching TRBD1. The CDR3 sequence is 18 residues long. CDR1 is SGHDT and CDR2 is YYEEEE in the germline V gene. V trimming: 4 bases; J trimming: 2 bases; junction bases outside the gene matches: 15. The CDR3 region has the DNA TGTGCCAGCAGCAAACCAACAGGGGGCCGACGGCTGAACTATGGCTACACCTTC. As protein: CASSKPTGGRRLNYGYTF.

The rearrangement joins TRBV6-5 to TRBJ1-1, with a tentative D call TRBD1 (6 bases). The germline V gene has CDR1 MNHEY and CDR2 SVGAGI. The length of the CDR3 is 13 residues. Trimming cost V 5 bases and J 4 bases, with 11 bases left between them. The CDR3 region is CASSPGGGTEAFF. CDR3 in DNA: TGTGCCAGCAGTCCGGGGGGCGGCACTGAAGCTTTCTTT.

The chain is built from TRBV20-1 and TRBJ2-3; TRBD2 matches 7 bases. J gave up 1 base and V 2 bases, and 0 bases lay outside the gene matches. The germline gives CDR1 DFQATT, CDR2 SNEGSKA (reference sequence). This CDR3 comprises 13 residues. In DNA, the CDR3 is TGCAGTGCTAGAACTAGCGGCACAGATACGCAGTATTTT. Amino acids: CSARTSGTDTQYF.

By share, this clonotype counts as medium-sized. This rearrangement joins TRBV12-3 or TRBV12-4 to TRBJ2-2; tentative D call: TRBD1 (5 bases). V was clipped by 6 bases and J by 6 bases, with 11 bases between them. CDR3 length: 13 amino acids. In nucleotides, the CDR3 is TGTGCCAGCAGGCCCAGGGTATCCGGGGAGCTGTTTTTT. Its protein is CASRPRVSGELFF.

The CDR3 reads CSVEVSSYNEQFF. DNA for the CDR3: TGCAGCGTTGAAGTAAGTTCCTACAATGAGCAGTTCTTC. The chain combines TRBV29-1 with TRBJ2-1, with unresolved D. V gave up 1 base and J gave up 1 base, with 5 bases separating them. In germline, CDR1 is SQVTM, CDR2 ANQGSEA. This CDR3 is built from 13 residues.

V usage is TRBV4-2 and J usage is TRBJ2-5, with 7 bases lining up with TRBD1. V lost 3 bases to trimming and J lost 3 bases; unmatched junction nucleotides: 4. The germline V gene encodes CDR1 LGHNA and CDR2 YNFKEQ. The CDR3 is made up of 14 amino acids. CDR3 coding DNA: TGTGCCAGCAGCCAGGTACAGGGGAAAGAGACCCAGTACTTC. It is translated as CASSQVQGKETQYF.

This clonotype was counted at least ten times. This chain uses TRBV6-5 with TRBJ2-4; D is ambiguous. The ends were cut back, 8 bases at V and 0 bases at J, with 20 bases in the middle. This CDR3 spans 17 amino acids. The germline V gene encodes CDR1 MNHEY and CDR2 SVGAGI. In DNA form, the CDR3 reads TGTGCCAGCGCCCACAGACATATAGATATAGCCAAAAACATTCAGTACTTC. This encodes CASAHRHIDIAKNIQYF.

The chain carries TRBV25-1 and TRBJ2-1, with D maybe TRBD2 (5 bases). The length of the CDR3 is 15 residues. Germline CDR1 MGHDK, CDR2 SYGVNS. Between the trimmed V and J ends, which lost 2 bases and 2 bases, there was a span of 10 bases. CDR3 bases: TGTGCCAGCAGTGAACCCAGCGGAGCCTACAATGAGCAGTTCTTC. This gives the protein CASSEPSGAYNEQFF.

This sequence joins TRBV4-1 and TRBJ1-2; D is undetermined. Trimming stripped 3 bases from V and 0 bases from J, with 11 bases between. The CDR3 is made up of 15 amino acids. Germline V gene data show CDR1 as MGHRA and CDR2 as YSYEKL. CDR3 DNA sequence: TGCGCCAGCAGCCATTCGGGCAGAACTAACTATGGCTACACCTTC. Its protein product is CASSHSGRTNYGYTF.

J is TRBJ2-5 and V is TRBV2; 7 nucleotides match TRBD2. The germline V gene has CDR1 SNHLY and CDR2 FYNNEI. The V segment lost 6 bases and the J segment 0 bases; nucleotides outside the gene matches: 10. The CDR3 is 16 amino acids. The DNA for the CDR3 is TGTGCCAGCAGCTTATGGGTGGGAGGGAACCAAGAGACCCAGTACTTC. Translation gives CASSLWVGGNQETQYF.

This clonotype was detected once. The chain carries TRBV7-2 and TRBJ2-5; D uncertain. Deletions cut 5 bases from V and 2 bases from J, with 9 bases between. Germline CDR1 and CDR2: SGHTA and FQGNSA. The CDR3 covers 13 residues. The CDR3 sequence is CASSVGIQETQYF. The CDR3 nucleotides are TGTGCCAGCAGCGTAGGAATTCAAGAGACCCAGTACTTC.

The chain recombines TRBV7-8 with TRBJ2-7, with TRBD2 matching 8 bases. CDR1 and CDR2 (germline): SGHVS, FQNEAQ. This CDR3 has 15 residues. V shed 5 bases, J shed 3 bases, and the junction held 9 bases outside the gene matches. In nucleotides, the CDR3 is TGTGCCAGCAGCCTGGCGGAGACTAGCGTCTACGAGCAGTACTTC. Its protein product is CASSLAETSVYEQYF.

The V gene is TRBV12-3 or TRBV12-4, the J gene TRBJ1-6, with a weak D call TRBD1 (5 bases). Trimming left V 3 bases short and J 0 bases short, with 6 bases between. This CDR3 is 15 amino acids long. CDR3 in amino acids: CASSFDSSYNSPLHF. CDR3 sequence (DNA): TGTGCCAGCAGTTTCGACAGCTCCTATAATTCACCCCTCCACTTT.

For this clonotype: The germline gene is not matched at one end of the junction; a read error may be the cause. The chain couples TRBV20-1 to TRBJ2-1; 10 positions match TRBD2. The germline gives CDR1 DFQATT, CDR2 SNEGSKA (reference sequence). This CDR3 has 15 residues. The chain's CDR3 is CSARNTSGDYNEQLF. DNA of the CDR3: TGCAGTGCTAGAAATACTAGCGGGGACTACAATGAGCAGCTCTTC.

In this sample, this clonotype turned up a few times. The chain is built from TRBV29-1 and TRBJ2-7, with 13 positions matching TRBD2. The CDR3 contains 13 residues. Per the germline V gene, CDR1 is SQVTM and CDR2 is ANQGSEA. J was trimmed by 3 bases and V by 7 bases; bases with no gene match: 3. The DNA of the CDR3 is TGCAGCGGGGGGACTAGCGGGAACTACGAGCAGTACTTC. Translated, it gives CSGGTSGNYEQYF.

V usage is TRBV29-1 and J usage is TRBJ2-3, with D possibly matching TRBD2 (6 bases). The germline V gene encodes CDR1 SQVTM and CDR2 ANQGSEA. V was cut by 5 bases and J by 1 base, with 13 bases left in between. CDR3 size: 14 residues. In DNA, the CDR3 is TGCAGCGTTACTCTAACGGGGGGCACAGATACGCAGTATTTT. This sequence encodes CSVTLTGGTDTQYF.

This CDR3 reads CASGGTLSEKLFF. The CDR3 nucleotides are TGTGCCAGCGGGGGGACATTAAGCGAAAAACTGTTTTTT. V is TRBV2 and J is TRBJ1-4; D possibly corresponds to TRBD1 (6 bases). The germline V gene encodes CDR1 SNHLY and CDR2 FYNNEI. V was trimmed by 8 bases and J by 8 bases, leaving 15 bases between them. This CDR3 comprises 13 residues.

The rearrangement joins TRBV2 to TRBJ2-5; unclear D gene. CDR1 SNHLY and CDR2 FYNNEI come from the germline V gene. The CDR3 extends over 13 amino acids. The V end was cut by 6 bases, the J end by 3 bases, with 11 bases between. CDR3 region: CASSNYRKETQYF. Written as DNA, the CDR3 is TGTGCCAGCAGCAATTACAGAAAAGAGACCCAGTACTTC.